The 15 T cell receptor beta chains given below trace back to one sample, sequenced in a study of cytomegalovirus exposure and HLA in healthy donors. The PCR was carried out with 60 Vbeta primers and 13 Jbeta primers. The repertoire was sequenced with immunoSEQ multiplex PCR; TCRdb's copy has only in-frame clones and lacks some. Of about 160,000 clones in the sample, about 64% are singletons; the top ten hold 6% to 8.5%. The sequenced material came from PBMCs. Receptors were obtained from a woman aged 60-70 years in good health and CMV-seropositive.

The CDR3 nucleotides are TGTGCCAGCAGCCCCCGCACGGGACTAGCGGGAGGGGGTACGCAGTATTTT. It yields the protein CASSPRTGLAGGGTQYF. The rearrangement uses TRBV7-2 and TRBJ2-3; 16 bases line up with TRBD2. The CDR3 has 17 amino acids. After removal of 5 bases from V and 8 bases from J, the junction contained 10 bases not matched to a gene. Germline CDR1 SGHTA, CDR2 FQGNSA.

CDR3 loop: CAWSGGAYEQYF. CDR3 DNA: TGTGCCTGGAGTGGGGGGGCCTACGAGCAGTACTTC. V is TRBV30 and J is TRBJ2-7; a possible D gene is TRBD2 (6 bases). The CDR3 sequence is 12 residues long. Per the germline V gene, CDR1 is GTSNPN and CDR2 is SVGIG (reference sequence). The V and J ends lost 1 base and 2 bases respectively, with 6 bases between them.

This clone was recorded a few times. The V and J genes are TRBV6-1 and TRBJ2-7, with TRBD2 matching over 7 bases. V shed 1 base, J shed 5 bases, and the junction held 8 bases outside the gene matches. The CDR3 runs to 15 residues. Germline CDR1 is MNHNS and CDR2 is SASEGT. The CDR3 here is CASSEGGGSGDEQYF. The DNA for the CDR3 is TGTGCCAGCAGTGAAGGGGGCGGGAGCGGTGACGAGCAGTACTTC.

A few counts support this clone. The chain is built from TRBV29-1 and TRBJ2-1; 11 positions agree with TRBD2. After removal of 4 bases from V and 4 bases from J, the junction contained 12 bases not matched to a gene. From germline, CDR1 is SQVTM and CDR2 ANQGSEA. This CDR3 spans 17 amino acids. The chain's CDR3 is CSVGASGRTGKYNEQFF. The CDR3, as DNA: TGCAGCGTTGGGGCTAGCGGGAGGACAGGTAAATACAATGAGCAGTTCTTC.

The chain has TRBV13 and TRBJ2-3; D not resolved. V lost 3 bases and J lost 4, with 5 bases in between. This CDR3 has 12 amino acids. Germline loops: CDR1 PRHDT, CDR2 FYEKMQ (reference sequence). The CDR3, as DNA: TGTGCCAGCAGCTTGGGCCCAGATACGCAGTATTTT. Translating gives CASSLGPDTQYF. The whole variable domain, filled in from reference TRBV13 and TRBJ2-3, reads AAGVIQSPRHLIKEKRETATLKCYPIPRHDTVYWYQQGPGQDPQFLISFYEKMQSDKGSIPDRFSAQQFSDYHSELNMSSLELGDSALYFCASSLGPDTQYFGPGTRLTVL.

The chain joins TRBV4-3 to TRBJ2-5, with 8 bases that match TRBD2. Near its end, the DNA agrees better with TRBJ2-7, so the J call may be wrong. Germline V gives CDR1 LGHNA, CDR2 YSLEER. The CDR3 covers 19 residues. The CDR3: CASSHLHQPLADSSYEQYF. The DNA for the CDR3 is TGCGCCAGCAGCCACTTGCACCAACCACTAGCGGATAGCTCCTACGAGCAGTACTTC.

A few counts support this clone. The CDR3 DNA reads TGTGCCAGCTCACCACCTCAGGGGGGAGAGCAGTTCTTC. Translated: CASSPPQGGEQFF. This chain connects TRBV18 to TRBJ2-1; a weak D match, TRBD1 (7 bases). The V end was cut by 0 bases, the J end by 10 bases, with 10 bases between. The CDR3 has 13 amino acids. The germline gives CDR1 KGHSH, CDR2 LQKENI. Filled out from reference TRBV18 and TRBJ2-1, the complete variable domain reads NAGVMQNPRHLVRRRGQEARLRCSPMKGHSHVYWYRQLPEEGLKFMVYLQKENIIDESGMPKERFSAEFPKEGPSILRIQQVVRGDSAAYFCASSPPQGGEQFFGPGTRLTVL.

Only one count was recorded for this clone. This chain links TRBV4-3 with TRBJ1-1; D gene ambiguous. The CDR3 covers 14 residues. Between the trimmed V and J ends, which lost 0 bases and 4 bases, there was a span of 9 bases. Germline V CDR1 and CDR2: LGHNA, YSLEER. In nucleotides, the CDR3 is TGCGCCAGCAGCCAAGAGGATGGAGCCACTGAAGCTTTCTTT. Encoded protein: CASSQEDGATEAFF.

The gene calls are TRBV30 and TRBJ1-2; 7 bases line up with TRBD1. The trim removed 2 bases at V and 4 bases at J, leaving 7 bases unmatched. CDR1 GTSNPN and CDR2 SVGIG come from the germline V gene (reference sequence). CDR3 length equals 14 residues. The CDR3, as DNA: TGTGCCTGGAGTCCCGTCGGGACAGCCTATGGCTACACCTTC. Translating it yields CAWSPVGTAYGYTF.

V is TRBV5-5 and J is TRBJ1-4; no clear D gene. The V gene lost 4 bases and the J gene lost 0 bases, with 13 bases spanning the gap. The germline V gene has CDR1 SGHKS and CDR2 YYEKEE (reference sequence). This CDR3 has 16 amino acids. CDR3 DNA: TGTGCCAGCAGCCCCCAATACAAGTCAACTAATGAAAAACTGTTTTTT. Its translation is CASSPQYKSTNEKLFF.

V and J are TRBV6-5 and TRBJ1-4, with D possibly TRBD1 on 6 matching bases. Trimming shortened V by 2 bases and J by 4 bases, and 11 bases separated the two germline ends. Germline V gives CDR1 MNHEY, CDR2 SVGAGI. CDR3 size: 15 residues. The CDR3 is CASSYHQGLNEKLFF. CDR3 bases: TGTGCCAGCAGTTACCACCAGGGGCTTAATGAAAAACTGTTTTTT.

This clone was counted once. The rearrangement joins TRBV18 to TRBJ1-5; D unclear. There are 14 residues in the CDR3. CDR1 is KGHSH, CDR2 LQKENI, per germline. Deletions cut 4 bases from V and 3 bases from J, with 10 bases between. The DNA for the CDR3 is TGTGCCAGCTCACGAGAAGTAGACAATCAGCCCCAGCATTTT. Amino acid sequence: CASSREVDNQPQHF.

V and J are TRBV29-1 and TRBJ2-1, with TRBD2 matching over 7 bases. The CDR3 has 14 residues. After removal of 3 bases from V and 8 bases from J, the junction contained 10 bases not matched to a gene. Germline lookup yields CDR1 SQVTM and CDR2 ANQGSEA. CDR3 nucleotides: TGCAGCGTTGAGCGGCGGGAGTCGTACGATGAGCAGTTCTTC. Translated: CSVERRESYDEQFF.

In its sample, this clone was seen a few times. V gene TRBV4-2 combines with J gene TRBJ2-2; no definite D call. The V gene lost 4 bases and the J gene lost 5 bases, with 8 bases spanning the gap. CDR3 length equals 13 residues. The germline CDR1 and CDR2 sequences are LGHNA and YNFKEQ. The CDR3 here is CASSLEWTGELFF. The CDR3 bases are TGTGCCAGCAGCCTCGAGTGGACCGGGGAGCTGTTTTTT.

V and J are TRBV27 and TRBJ2-7; 9 bases map to TRBD1. The trim removed 2 bases at V and 3 bases at J, leaving 11 bases unmatched. This CDR3 has 17 amino acids. The V gene's germline CDR1 is MNHEY and CDR2 SMNVEV (reference sequence). CDR3 protein: CASSLGWGRDRDYEQYF. CDR3 DNA: TGTGCCAGCAGTTTAGGGTGGGGCCGGGACAGGGACTACGAGCAGTACTTC.